The 18 T cell receptor beta chains below were found in one sample sequenced in a study of T cell repertoires in cytomegalovirus infection. MiXCR, applied by TCRdb to the reads, yields one record per CDR3 protein. This sample yields some 150,000 distinct CDR3 sequences, of which about a quarter are seen a single time; about 10% belongs to the top ten. Specimen: PBMCs. The source of these receptors is a human donor in good health (CMV status not recorded). Some clones in this sample may be carry-over from other donors' samples.

This clonotype was observed at least ten times. CDR3 region: CASSLMLEATDTQYF. The CDR3 region has the DNA TGTGCCAGCAGCTTAATGCTCGAAGCCACAGATACGCAGTATTTT. The chain carries TRBV7-2 and TRBJ2-3, with no clear D. The CDR3 consists of 15 residues. Between the trimmed V and J ends, which lost 2 bases and 2 bases, there was a span of 11 bases. CDR1 is SGHTA and CDR2 is FQGNSA in the germline V gene.

The gene calls are TRBV28 and TRBJ2-7; perhaps TRBD1 as D (6 bases). CDR3 length: 11 amino acids. V lost 7 bases to trimming and J lost 2 bases, with 6 bases between them. Germline lookup yields CDR1 MDHEN and CDR2 SYDVKM. The CDR3 spells CASNRAYEQYF. The DNA for the CDR3 is TGTGCCAGCAACAGGGCCTACGAGCAGTACTTC. Combining the CDR3 with reference TRBV28 and TRBJ2-7 gives the whole variable domain DVKVTQSSRYLVKRTGEKVFLECVQDMDHENMFWYRQDPGLGLRLIYFSYDVKMKEKGDIPEGYSVSREKKERFSLILESASTNQTSMYLCASNRAYEQYFGPGTRLTVT.

This clonotype occurred a few times. This chain joins TRBV28 and TRBJ2-1; TRBD1 or TRBD2 may be the D gene (6 bases each). The CDR3 is 17 residues long. Looked up from germline, CDR1 is MDHEN and CDR2 is SYDVKM. V was cut by 5 bases and J by 5 bases, with 22 bases left in between. CDR3 DNA sequence: TGTGCCAGCAGTGGATCGCGAGGGGGGTTAGGACACAATGAGCAGTTCTTC. Translation gives CASSGSRGGLGHNEQFF.

This sequence joins TRBV7-9 and TRBJ1-6; no clear D gene. V lost 1 base to trimming and J lost 8 bases, with 9 bases between them. CDR1 SEHNR and CDR2 FQNEAQ come from the germline V gene (reference sequence). There are 14 residues in the CDR3. The CDR3 protein is CASSLVGLDSPLHF. The CDR3 DNA sequence: TGTGCCAGCAGCTTAGTAGGGCTTGATTCACCCCTCCACTTT.

This clonotype came up many times. This chain links TRBV7-8 with TRBJ2-3, with 14 bases that match TRBD2. Germline CDR1 and CDR2: SGHVS and FQNEAQ. V gave up 5 bases and J gave up 4 bases; unmatched junction bases: 17. CDR3 length: 20 residues. CDR3 protein: CASSPPLGAGTSGRADTQYF. In DNA form, the CDR3 reads TGTGCCAGCAGCCCCCCTCTGGGGGCCGGGACTAGCGGGAGAGCAGATACGCAGTATTTT.

For this clonotype: This may arise from a read error, as a much more abundant clone is one base away. The rearrangement uses TRBV12-3 or TRBV12-4 and TRBJ1-5, with D tentatively TRBD1 (5 bases). This CDR3 spans 15 amino acids. V was pared by 2 bases and J by 8 bases, with 16 bases between. CDR3 in amino acids: CASSLWGRRSEPQHF. Here the CDR3 DNA reads TGTGCCAGCAGTTTATGGGGCAGACGAAGCGAGCCCCAGCATTTT.

This clonotype was detected only a few times. The V and J genes are TRBV19 and TRBJ2-3; D is uncertain. The germline CDR1 and CDR2 sequences are LNHDA and SQIVND (reference sequence). The CDR3 has 12 amino acids. The V end was cut by 4 bases, the J end by 5 bases, with 7 bases between. The CDR3 nucleotides are TGTGCCAGTAGTAAGGGTGAAGATACGCAGTATTTT. The encoded protein is CASSKGEDTQYF.

The chain couples TRBV28 to TRBJ1-5, with no clear D. V was cut by 10 bases and J by 0 bases, with 10 bases left in between. CDR1 is MDHEN, CDR2 SYDVKM, per germline. This CDR3 region has 13 residues. CDR3 nucleotide sequence: TGTGCCACCACAGTTAATAGCAATCAGCCCCAGCATTTT. Its protein product is CATTVNSNQPQHF.

V gene TRBV6-2 or TRBV6-3 combines with J gene TRBJ1-5; no definite D call. The CDR3 is 13 amino acids. Germline assignment: CDR1 MNHEY and CDR2 SVGEGT. V was trimmed by 4 bases and J by 6 bases, leaving 10 bases between them. CDR3 nucleotides: TGTGCCAGCAGTTCTCTAGAGAGTCAGCCCCAGCATTTT. It codes for CASSSLESQPQHF.

The chain links TRBV5-1 to TRBJ2-7, with D maybe TRBD1 (6 bases). The germline gives CDR1 SGHRS, CDR2 YFSETQ. V was trimmed by 1 base and J by 6 bases, leaving 11 bases between them. This CDR3 is built from 13 residues. The CDR3 here is CASSLQGRREQYF. The CDR3 DNA reads TGCGCCAGCAGCTTGCAGGGGAGACGCGAGCAGTACTTC.

In its sample, this clonotype was seen a few times. This chain connects TRBV20-1 to TRBJ1-1; D uncertain. The CDR3 runs 12 residues. Trimming stripped 3 bases from V and 5 bases from J, with 10 bases between. Germline loops: CDR1 DFQATT, CDR2 SNEGSKA (reference sequence). CDR3 region: CSASDLGTEAFF. As DNA, the CDR3 is TGCAGTGCTAGTGATCTTGGGACTGAAGCTTTCTTT.

This clonotype has more than one count but fewer than ten. This chain connects TRBV11-2 to TRBJ2-7, with 11 bases aligning to TRBD1. The length of the CDR3 is 14 residues. CDR1 SGHAT and CDR2 FQNNGV come from the germline V gene. With 6 bases clipped from V and 6 bases from J, the junction kept 7 bases outside the gene matches. In nucleotides, the CDR3 is TGTGCCAGCAGTTCGGACAGGGGGCTCTCCGAGCAGTACTTC. Translation gives CASSSDRGLSEQYF.

This clonotype was observed many times. This chain joins TRBV7-8 and TRBJ1-5, with 8 bases lining up with TRBD1. The CDR3 extends over 16 amino acids. The V segment lost 5 bases and the J segment 0 bases; nucleotides outside the gene matches: 6. Per germline, CDR1 SGHVS and CDR2 FQNEAQ. In nucleotides, the CDR3 is TGTGCCAGCAGCCCGGACAGGGCCTATAGCAATCAGCCCCAGCATTTT. As protein: CASSPDRAYSNQPQHF.

The chain employs TRBV15 and TRBJ2-7; D is uncertain. V lost 0 bases, J lost 3 bases, and 9 bases lay in between. Germline V gene lookup returns CDR1 LNHNV and CDR2 YYDKDF (reference sequence). The CDR3 sequence is 14 residues long. The CDR3 region is CATSREPANYEQYF. The CDR3 DNA reads as TGTGCCACCAGCAGAGAGCCAGCGAACTACGAGCAGTACTTC.

The DNA of the CDR3 is TGTGCCAGCAGCCCTCCGCGGGCAGGGCTGGTTGATCAGCCCCAGCATTTT. Translation: CASSPPRAGLVDQPQHF. This rearrangement joins TRBV6-6 to TRBJ1-5; D might be TRBD1 (5 bases). The CDR3 is 17 residues long. CDR1 is MNHNY, CDR2 SVGAGI, per germline (reference sequence). The V end lost 6 bases, the J end lost 5 bases, and 23 bases lay between the germline ends.

This sequence joins TRBV2 and TRBJ2-2; D remains unclear. Looked up from germline, CDR1 is SNHLY and CDR2 is FYNNEI. V shed 5 bases and J shed 5 bases, with 12 bases lying between them. The CDR3 is 14 residues long. In DNA, the CDR3 is TGTGCCAGCAGTAAAACCCAAGTTACCGGGGAGCTGTTTTTT. This sequence encodes CASSKTQVTGELFF.

The rearrangement uses TRBV20-1 and TRBJ2-3; a possible D gene is TRBD2 (6 bases). V lost 4 bases and J 5 bases, leaving 16 bases between the germline ends. Germline assignment: CDR1 DFQATT and CDR2 SNEGSKA (reference sequence). This CDR3 has 14 amino acids. The CDR3 region is CSANWEAQGDTQYF. CDR3 coding DNA: TGCAGTGCTAACTGGGAGGCTCAAGGAGATACGCAGTATTTT.

This clonotype was observed a few times. J is TRBJ2-7 and V is TRBV12-3 or TRBV12-4; D is possibly TRBD1 or TRBD2 (5 bases each). The CDR3 totals 13 residues. The V end lost 3 bases, the J end lost 3 bases, and 9 bases lay between the germline ends. CDR3 residues: CASSFAGSYEQYF. DNA for the CDR3: TGTGCCAGCAGTTTCGCAGGGAGCTACGAGCAGTACTTC.